The 10 T cell receptor beta chains given below trace back to one sample, sequenced in a study of control samples from healthy donors and cancer patients. The table came from immunoSEQ multiplex PCR; TCRdb's copy has only in-frame clones and leaves some out. The sample yields approximately 86,000 clones, around nine tenths seen once. Specimen: blood. The receptors here all came from a man younger than 45 in good health.

J is TRBJ2-4 and V is TRBV11-2, with 9 nucleotides matching TRBD1. J lost 6 bases, V lost 0 bases, and 15 bases had no gene match. The CDR3 length is 19 residues. Germline V gene data show CDR1 as SGHAT and CDR2 as FQNNGV. CDR3 sequence (DNA): TGTGCCAGCAGCTTAGACGGCCGACAACAGGGGGCGCTAAGAAACATTCAGTACTTC. Translated: CASSLDGRQQGALRNIQYF.

The genes are TRBV5-4 and TRBJ2-7; 9 bases are shared with TRBD1. Germline CDR1 and CDR2: SGHNT and YYREEE (reference sequence). The V gene end was trimmed by 3 bases and the J gene end by 0 bases; junction bases not matched to a gene: 13. The CDR3 is 18 residues long. The CDR3 loop reads CASSSYETWGQGSYEQYV. Here the CDR3 DNA reads TGTGCCAGCAGCTCGTATGAGACTTGGGGACAGGGCTCCTACGAGCAGTACGTC.

This chain uses TRBV15 with TRBJ1-2; D not resolved. The V gene lost 0 bases and the J gene lost 2 bases, with 4 bases spanning the gap. CDR3 length equals 13 residues. Germline V gives CDR1 LNHNV, CDR2 YYDKDF (reference sequence). CDR3 region: CATSRDGNYGYTF. CDR3 nucleotides: TGTGCCACCAGCAGAGACGGGAACTATGGCTACACCTTC.

The CDR3 sequence is CASSIGHTSNTGELFF. The DNA for the CDR3 is TGTGCCAGCAGCATCGGACACACATCGAACACCGGGGAGCTGTTTTTT. The rearrangement links TRBV7-2 to TRBJ2-2, with D possibly TRBD1 on 5 matching bases. The CDR3 runs to 16 residues. V was shortened by 5 bases and J by 0 bases, with 13 bases between the two germline ends. Germline lookup yields CDR1 SGHTA and CDR2 FQGNSA.

The rearrangement joins TRBV7-8 to TRBJ2-7; 10 nucleotides line up with TRBD2. The CDR3 consists of 13 residues. The V gene's germline CDR1 is SGHVS and CDR2 FQNEAQ. Unmatched junction bases numbered 3, after V lost 6 bases and J lost 4 bases. The CDR3 nucleotides read TGTGCCAGCAGTCTAGCGGGGGAGTACGAGCAGTACGTC. Translated, it gives CASSLAGEYEQYV.

This sequence joins TRBV27 and TRBJ1-5; perhaps TRBD1 as D (5 bases). Per germline, CDR1 MNHEY and CDR2 SMNVEV (reference sequence). The V end was cut by 6 bases, the J end by 4 bases, with 16 bases between. This CDR3 is built from 15 residues. The CDR3 DNA follows: TGTGCCAGCAGACCTCGGGGGGGATGGAATCAGCCCCAGCATTTT. Translation gives CASRPRGGWNQPQHF.

This clone turned up a few times. This chain joins TRBV7-2 and TRBJ2-2; 13 positions agree with TRBD2. V lost 6 bases, J lost 1 base, and 5 bases stayed unmatched. Germline CDR1 and CDR2: SGHTA and FQGNSA. CDR3 size: 17 residues. DNA for the CDR3: TGTGCCAGCAGAGTGACTAGCGGGGGGCAGAACACCGGGGAGCTGTTTTTT. This sequence encodes CASRVTSGGQNTGELFF.

The V and J genes are TRBV5-4 and TRBJ1-6; no clear D. This CDR3 is built from 17 residues. Germline CDR1 is SGHNT and CDR2 is YYREEE (reference sequence). Trimming shortened V by 3 bases and J by 0 bases, and 13 bases separated the two germline ends. CDR3 loop: CASSSLPPRSYNSPLHF. The CDR3 region has the DNA TGTGCCAGCAGCTCCCTCCCCCCGCGCTCCTATAATTCACCCCTCCACTTT. The full variable domain, rest sourced from reference TRBV5-4 and TRBJ1-6, is ETGVTQSPTHLIKTRGQQVTLRCSSQSGHNTVSWYQQALGQGPQFIFQYYREEENGRGNFPPRFSGLQFPNYSSELNVNALELDDSALYLCASSSLPPRSYNSPLHFGNGTRLTVT.

The chain uses TRBV7-3 and TRBJ2-1; TRBD1 agrees at 9 bases. CDR3 length: 16 residues. Germline V gene lookup returns CDR1 SGHTA and CDR2 FQGTGA. With V trimmed by 5 bases and J by 6 bases, 11 bases remained unmatched. CDR3 loop: CASSPRGGTGTNEQFF. As DNA, the CDR3 is TGTGCCAGCAGCCCCCGGGGCGGGACAGGGACCAATGAGCAGTTCTTC.

Only a few counts were recorded for this clone. V gene TRBV4-2 combines with J gene TRBJ2-5; D may be TRBD1 or TRBD2 (5 bases each). Trimming stripped 0 bases from V and 1 base from J, with 9 bases between. The CDR3 contains 15 residues. CDR1 is LGHNA, CDR2 YNFKEQ, per germline. The CDR3 region is CASSQDTGTQETQYF. The DNA for the CDR3 is TGTGCCAGCAGCCAAGATACGGGGACCCAAGAGACCCAGTACTTC.